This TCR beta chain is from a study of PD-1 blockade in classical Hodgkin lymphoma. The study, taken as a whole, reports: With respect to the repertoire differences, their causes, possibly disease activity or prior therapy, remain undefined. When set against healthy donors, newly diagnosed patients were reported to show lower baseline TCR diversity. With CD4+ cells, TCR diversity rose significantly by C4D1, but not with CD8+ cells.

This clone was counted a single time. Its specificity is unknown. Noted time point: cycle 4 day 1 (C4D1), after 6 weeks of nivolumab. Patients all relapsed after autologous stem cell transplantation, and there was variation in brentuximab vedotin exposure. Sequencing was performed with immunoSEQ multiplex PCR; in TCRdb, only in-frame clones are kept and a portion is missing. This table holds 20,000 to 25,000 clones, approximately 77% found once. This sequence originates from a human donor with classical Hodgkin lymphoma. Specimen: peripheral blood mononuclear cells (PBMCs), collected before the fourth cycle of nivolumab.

The CDR3 sequence: CASSFFASGAADTQYF. As DNA, the CDR3 is TGTGCCAGCAGCTTTTTTGCTAGCGGGGCCGCAGATACGCAGTATTTT. The chain couples TRBV7-2 to TRBJ2-3; TRBD2 matches at 9 bases. Per the germline V gene, CDR1 is SGHTA and CDR2 is FQGNSA. CDR3 length equals 16 residues. V shed 3 bases, J shed 4 bases, and the junction held 8 bases outside the gene matches.